The 16 T cell receptor beta chains given below trace back to one sample, sequenced in a study of Ad26.COV2.S vaccination and SARS-CoV-2 variants. Some clones are missing from TCRdb's copy, which holds only in-frame ones; the method was immunoSEQ multiplex PCR. The table records under 150,000 clones, roughly 85% of them present only once. The sequences come from peripheral blood, collected after recovery from COVID-19. These receptors originate from a human donor who had recovered from COVID-19.

The CDR3 region has the DNA TGTGCCAGTAGTGTGGACTTGAACACTGAAGCTTTCTTT. Its translation: CASSVDLNTEAFF. The rearrangement joins TRBV19 to TRBJ1-1; the D is unclear. The CDR3 runs 13 residues. Trimming shortened V by 5 bases and J by 0 bases, and 7 bases separated the two germline ends. Germline CDR1 is LNHDA and CDR2 is SQIVND (reference sequence).

V gene TRBV2 combines with J gene TRBJ2-3, with 7 nucleotides matching TRBD1. Germline CDR1 and CDR2: SNHLY and FYNNEI. This CDR3 spans 15 amino acids. V shed 7 bases and J 1 base; nucleotides not matched to a gene: 8. The CDR3 coding sequence is TGTGCCAGCAAAAAACAGGGGAGTGGCACAGATACGCAGTATTTT. This codes for CASKKQGSGTDTQYF.

The V gene is TRBV28, the J gene TRBJ1-1, with D tentatively TRBD1 (6 bases). The CDR3 spans 11 residues. V was cut by 2 bases and J by 8 bases, with 6 bases left in between. Germline CDR1 MDHEN, CDR2 SYDVKM. The CDR3 region has the DNA TGTGCCAGCAGTTTACAGGGGGAAGCTTTCTTT. Protein: CASSLQGEAFF.

The chain has TRBV27 and TRBJ1-1; a weak D match, TRBD1 (5 bases). The length of the CDR3 is 11 residues. Germline V gene sequence: CDR1 MNHEY, CDR2 SMNVEV (reference sequence). V shed 7 bases and J shed 4 bases, with 7 bases lying between them. The chain's CDR3 is CASTRGTEAFF. The CDR3 coding sequence is TGTGCCAGCACTAGGGGCACTGAAGCTTTCTTT.

This rearrangement joins TRBV6-1 to TRBJ1-5; 7 bases line up with TRBD1. V was pared by 8 bases and J by 7 bases, with 8 bases of the junction left unmatched. Germline V gene sequence: CDR1 MNHNS, CDR2 SASEGT. CDR3 size: 13 residues. CDR3 loop: CASCKGAGQPQHF. The CDR3 DNA is TGTGCCAGCTGTAAGGGGGCGGGACAGCCCCAGCATTTT.

This clone was detected once. The CDR3 region is CASSPGLAGGQETQYF. For the CDR3, the DNA is TGTGCCAGCTCACCTGGACTAGCGGGGGGCCAAGAGACCCAGTACTTC. V and J are TRBV18 and TRBJ2-5, with 14 bases aligning to TRBD2. CDR1 and CDR2 from the germline V gene are KGHSH and LQKENI. This CDR3 is built from 16 residues. After removal of 3 bases from V and 1 base from J, the junction contained 1 base not matched to a gene.

This sequence joins TRBV25-1 and TRBJ2-1; the match to TRBD2 covers 9 bases. Germline assignment: CDR1 MGHDK and CDR2 SYGVNS. V shed 1 base, J shed 7 bases, and the junction held 11 bases outside the gene matches. The length of the CDR3 is 17 residues. The CDR3 nucleotides read TGTGCCAGCAGTGAATCGTCTCGGAGCGGGGGGTTTAATGAGCAGTTCTTC. It is translated as CASSESSRSGGFNEQFF.

This clone was seen a handful of times. V is TRBV11-2 and J is TRBJ1-1, with TRBD1 identical over 8 bases. Trimming at V came to 4 bases and at J to 8 bases, leaving 3 bases not matched to a gene. The CDR3 runs 12 residues. Germline lookup yields CDR1 SGHAT and CDR2 FQNNGV. CDR3 loop: CASSWGQAEAFF. The CDR3 DNA follows: TGTGCCAGCAGCTGGGGACAGGCGGAAGCTTTCTTT.

The rearrangement uses TRBV4-3 and TRBJ2-7; D gene ambiguous. The V end was cut by 2 bases, the J end by 6 bases, with 17 bases between. Germline CDR1 LGHNA, CDR2 YSLEER. The CDR3 extends over 15 amino acids. The CDR3, as DNA: TGCGCCAGCAGCCAATTGGGCACCGAGAACCTCGAGCAGTACTTC. Amino acids: CASSQLGTENLEQYF.

The chain uses TRBV28 and TRBJ2-3; 8 bases line up with TRBD2. This CDR3 is built from 11 residues. V lost 8 bases to trimming and J lost 14 bases; unmatched junction nucleotides: 9. The germline CDR1 and CDR2 sequences are MDHEN and SYDVKM. The CDR3 nucleotides are TGTGCCAGCTATACCCGGGGGGGGGTGTATTTT. It is translated as CASYTRGGVYF.

This clone was seen a handful of times. The V gene is TRBV27, the J gene TRBJ1-3; 8 bases fit TRBD1. Germline loops: CDR1 MNHEY, CDR2 SMNVEV (reference sequence). This CDR3 spans 14 amino acids. Trimming removed 9 bases from V and 0 bases from J; junction bases left unmatched: 4. As DNA, the CDR3 is TGTGCCAGTCGAACAGGGGGCTCTGGAAACACCATATATTTT. Translation: CASRTGGSGNTIYF.

The rearrangement joins TRBV6-5 to TRBJ1-4; TRBD1 aligns across 9 bases. This CDR3 comprises 13 residues. V shed 6 bases, J shed 7 bases, and the junction held 3 bases outside the gene matches. Germline CDR1 MNHEY, CDR2 SVGAGI. For the CDR3, the DNA is TGTGCCAGCAGGGGGACAGGGCCTGAAAAACTGTTTTTT. This translates into CASRGTGPEKLFF.

The chain recombines TRBV7-8 with TRBJ1-1; TRBD1 aligns across 8 bases. With V trimmed by 6 bases and J by 2 bases, 11 bases remained unmatched. The V gene's germline CDR1 is SGHVS and CDR2 FQNEAQ. The CDR3 is 16 amino acids. CDR3 protein: CASRITQGAFNTEAFF. The CDR3 DNA follows: TGTGCCAGCAGGATCACCCAGGGGGCATTTAACACTGAAGCTTTCTTT.

This chain uses TRBV7-9 with TRBJ2-6; unclear D gene. This CDR3 spans 15 amino acids. Trimming took off 5 bases at V and 1 base at J, with 9 bases between the two ends. Germline V CDR1 and CDR2: SEHNR, FQNEAQ (reference sequence). The CDR3 region has the DNA TGTGCCAGCAGCCGGACGGAATCTGGGGCCAACGTCCTGACTTTC. Translated: CASSRTESGANVLTF.

The chain links TRBV5-1 to TRBJ2-1, with TRBD2 matching 8 bases. The CDR3 sequence is 17 residues long. From germline, CDR1 is SGHRS and CDR2 YFSETQ. The V segment lost 0 bases and the J segment 6 bases; nucleotides outside the gene matches: 11. This CDR3 reads CASSLAPNGGAGNEQFF. The CDR3 nucleotides are TGCGCCAGCAGCTTGGCCCCCAACGGGGGGGCGGGCAATGAGCAGTTCTTC.

The V and J genes are TRBV3-1 (or the pseudogene TRBV3-2) and TRBJ1-1; TRBD1 agrees at 8 bases. The V gene end was trimmed by 4 bases and the J gene end by 1 base; junction bases not matched to a gene: 8. The CDR3 consists of 16 residues. The germline V gene has CDR1 LGHDT and CDR2 YNNKEL (reference sequence). The CDR3 nucleotides read TGTGCCAGCAGCCCACGCCCGACAGGGGCGAACACTGAAGCTTTCTTT. Protein: CASSPRPTGANTEAFF.